The clone carrying this T cell receptor beta chain occurred once. The source of the sample is a study of cytomegalovirus exposure and HLA in healthy donors. PCR employed 60 Vbeta and 13 Jbeta primers. Libraries were prepared by immunoSEQ multiplex PCR; TCRdb keeps only in-frame clonotypes and omits some of them. The sample includes over 200,000 clones, 70% to 85% of them seen just once. The sequencing input was PBMCs. This TCR was sampled from a male donor in good health and CMV-seronegative.

CDR3 loop: CASMRAGGPSDTQYF. CDR3 DNA: TGTGCCAGCATGAGAGCGGGAGGGCCATCAGATACGCAGTATTTT. The chain employs TRBV2 and TRBJ2-3; 10 nucleotides match TRBD2. This CDR3 is 15 amino acids long. CDR1 and CDR2 (germline): SNHLY, FYNNEI. The V segment lost 7 bases and the J segment 4 bases; nucleotides outside the gene matches: 8.